Shown below are 23 T cell receptor beta chains from a single sample sequenced in a study of T cell responses to AZD1222 COVID-19 vaccine. Sequencing was performed with immunoSEQ multiplex PCR; in TCRdb, only in-frame clones are kept and a portion is missing. The sample consists of some 200,000 clones, 85% to 90% of them appearing once. This material consisted of peripheral blood, taken on day 0 of AZD1222 vaccination. The source of these receptors is an adult in good health.

The chain combines TRBV23-1 with TRBJ1-5, with D possibly matching TRBD1 (5 bases). TRBV23-1 is designated an ORF whose function remains uncertain. The CDR3 is 16 amino acids. V gave up 2 bases and J gave up 0 bases, with 11 bases separating them. Here the CDR3 reads CASSQPWGYSNQPQHF. The CDR3 coding sequence is TGCGCCAGCAGTCAACCATGGGGGTATAGCAATCAGCCCCAGCATTTT.

The chain joins TRBV5-1 to TRBJ2-2; a possible D gene is TRBD1 (6 bases). CDR3 length: 14 residues. Germline loops: CDR1 SGHRS, CDR2 YFSETQ. Trimming took off 0 bases at V and 6 bases at J, with 9 bases between the two ends. The CDR3: CASSLAAGAGELFF. Written as DNA, the CDR3 is TGCGCCAGCAGCTTGGCCGCAGGGGCCGGGGAGCTGTTTTTT.

This chain uses TRBV10-3 with TRBJ1-4; D might be TRBD1 (6 bases). Germline loops: CDR1 ENHRY, CDR2 SYGVKD. This CDR3 region has 14 residues. V was trimmed by 4 bases and J by 4 bases, leaving 10 bases between them. The CDR3 DNA reads TGTGCCATCAGTGCGACAGGAATTAATGAAAAACTGTTTTTT. Residues: CAISATGINEKLFF.

The rearrangement joins TRBV5-1 to TRBJ2-3; TRBD2 agrees at 13 bases. V was clipped by 3 bases and J by 2 bases; unmatched bases: 9. CDR3 length: 18 amino acids. The germline V gene encodes CDR1 SGHRS and CDR2 YFSETQ. Here the CDR3 reads CASSSPVGLAGITDTQYF. CDR3 coding DNA: TGCGCCAGCAGCTCCCCCGTGGGACTAGCGGGGATCACAGATACGCAGTATTTT. The complete variable domain, with remaining parts taken from reference TRBV5-1 and TRBJ2-3, reads KAGVTQTPRYLIKTRGQQVTLSCSPISGHRSVSWYQQTPGQGLQFLFEYFSETQRNKGNFPGRFSGRQFSNSRSEMNVSTLELGDSALYLCASSSPVGLAGITDTQYFGPGTRLTVL.

J is TRBJ2-1 and V is TRBV3-1 (or the pseudogene TRBV3-2); weak D call: TRBD2 (7 bases). Trimming stripped 6 bases from V and 2 bases from J, with 14 bases between. CDR1 and CDR2 from the germline V gene are LGHDT and YNNKEL (reference sequence). The CDR3 is made up of 15 amino acids. CDR3 coding DNA: TGTGCCAGCAGGCTCCACGGGGGGCCCTACAATGAGCAGTTCTTC. It encodes CASRLHGGPYNEQFF.

The rearrangement links TRBV13 to TRBJ2-4; D is undetermined. The CDR3 spans 16 residues. Germline V gene sequence: CDR1 PRHDT, CDR2 FYEKMQ (reference sequence). V was shortened by 0 bases and J by 3 bases, with 12 bases between the two germline ends. CDR3 nucleotide sequence: TGTGCCAGCAGCTTAGGGGTATTTTCGGTCAAAAACATTCAGTACTTC. Translating gives CASSLGVFSVKNIQYF.

The chain combines TRBV6-5 with TRBJ1-2, with no clear D. The V and J ends lost 4 bases and 4 bases respectively, with 7 bases between them. CDR3 length equals 12 residues. CDR1 is MNHEY, CDR2 SVGAGI, per germline. The CDR3 loop reads CASSSGTYGYTF. CDR3 nucleotide sequence: TGTGCCAGCAGTTCAGGTACCTATGGCTACACCTTC.

This clone was observed a few times. The chain is built from TRBV7-2 and TRBJ1-3; no firm D call. Trimming took off 1 base at V and 2 bases at J, with 12 bases between the two ends. Germline lookup yields CDR1 SGHTA and CDR2 FQGNSA. The CDR3 sequence is 16 residues long. The CDR3 DNA sequence: TGTGCCAGCAGCTTAGTACCCGGGGTGGCTGGAAACACCATATATTTT. Amino acids: CASSLVPGVAGNTIYF. Full variable domain (remainder filled in from reference TRBV7-2 and TRBJ1-3): GAGVSQSPSNKVTEKGKDVELRCDPISGHTALYWYRQSLGQGLEFLIYFQGNSAPDKSGLPSDRFSAERTGGSVSTLTIQRTQQEDSAVYLCASSLVPGVAGNTIYFGEGSWLTVV.

The chain uses TRBV30 and TRBJ1-6; D is uncertain. Germline V lookup: CDR1 GTSNPN, CDR2 SVGIG (reference sequence). The CDR3 extends over 16 amino acids. V was pared by 6 bases and J by 9 bases, with 24 bases between. The CDR3 nucleotides read TGTGCCTGCCACCCCGAAGGGAACTGGATAGCTTCACCCCTCCACTTT. This sequence encodes CACHPEGNWIASPLHF.

V is TRBV28 and J is TRBJ1-1; D is undetermined. V was clipped by 6 bases and J by 5 bases, with 10 bases between them. CDR3 size: 12 residues. In germline, CDR1 is MDHEN, CDR2 SYDVKM. The CDR3 DNA is TGTGCCAGCAGGCTAAGCGGGACTGAAGCTTTCTTT. Translating it yields CASRLSGTEAFF.

The CDR3 DNA sequence: TGTGCCAGCAGCCCATCATGGCGGCGGAGCTCCTACGAGCAGTACTTC. Protein sequence: CASSPSWRRSSYEQYF. The chain links TRBV27 to TRBJ2-7; D not resolved. This CDR3 has 16 residues. The germline V gene has CDR1 MNHEY and CDR2 SMNVEV (reference sequence). V lost 6 bases and J 0 bases, leaving 18 bases between the germline ends.

V and J are TRBV10-2 and TRBJ1-4; 7 bases fit TRBD1. Germline V lookup: CDR1 WSHSY, CDR2 SAAADI. Unmatched junction bases numbered 12, after V lost 6 bases and J lost 8 bases. The CDR3 length is 15 residues. Here the CDR3 DNA reads TGCGCCAGCAGACGGTGGACAGGTCGGGACGAAAAACTGTTTTTT. This sequence encodes CASRRWTGRDEKLFF.

The genes are TRBV9 and TRBJ1-1, with D unclear. Trimming pared 6 bases from V and 2 bases from J, leaving 14 bases between. This CDR3 has 14 residues. CDR1 is SGDLS, CDR2 YYNGEE, per germline. CDR3 sequence: CASNRQGGNTEAFF. In DNA, the CDR3 is TGTGCCAGCAACAGACAAGGAGGTAACACTGAAGCTTTCTTT.

The J gene is TRBJ1-6, the V gene TRBV7-2; TRBD1 might be the D (5 bases). The V gene lost 11 bases and the J gene lost 0 bases, with 11 bases spanning the gap. Germline V gene sequence: CDR1 SGHTA, CDR2 FQGNSA. The CDR3 sequence is 14 residues long. CDR3 protein: CALQESSYNSPLHF. As DNA, the CDR3 is TGTGCCCTACAGGAGAGCTCCTATAATTCACCCCTCCACTTT.

In this sample, this clone turned up a few times. The gene calls are TRBV28 and TRBJ2-2; D unclear. V gave up 3 bases and J gave up 4 bases, with 9 bases separating them. CDR3 size: 14 residues. The germline CDR1 and CDR2 sequences are MDHEN and SYDVKM. The CDR3 coding sequence is TGTGCCAGCAGTTTCGACCTAGGCACCGGGGAGCTGTTTTTT. This sequence encodes CASSFDLGTGELFF.

This chain connects TRBV11-1 to TRBJ1-6, with D perhaps matching TRBD1 (6 bases). Trimming took 5 bases from V and 0 from J, leaving 11 bases between them. The germline gives CDR1 SGHAT, CDR2 FQDESV (reference sequence). CDR3 length equals 16 residues. As DNA, the CDR3 is TGTGCCAGCAGCCCAGACAGGAGCTCCTATAATTCACCCCTCCACTTT. It specifies CASSPDRSSYNSPLHF.

The rearrangement links TRBV5-1 to TRBJ1-1; D unclear. The ends were cut back, 3 bases at V and 5 bases at J, with 17 bases in the middle. CDR1 is SGHRS, CDR2 YFSETQ, per germline. The CDR3 is 15 amino acids. The CDR3 here is CASSSREMGRTEAFF. In nucleotides, the CDR3 is TGCGCCAGCAGCTCCCGGGAGATGGGGAGGACTGAAGCTTTCTTT.

The chain is built from TRBV23-1 and TRBJ1-2, with D unresolved. TRBV23-1 is placed among ORFs of uncertain function. The CDR3 totals 16 residues. Between the trimmed V and J ends, which lost 0 bases and 4 bases, there was a span of 15 bases. The CDR3 sequence is CASSQSMGLVGYGYTF. The CDR3 nucleotides read TGCGCCAGCAGTCAATCGATGGGTCTTGTGGGCTATGGCTACACCTTC.

The chain carries TRBV29-1 and TRBJ2-7; TRBD2 is a possible D gene (5 bases). The germline gives CDR1 SQVTM, CDR2 ANQGSEA. The CDR3 covers 13 residues. V lost 3 bases and J lost 6, with 15 bases in between. The CDR3 nucleotides are TGCAGCGTTGATGGTCCCGGACTTAGCGAGCAGTACTTC. Translating it yields CSVDGPGLSEQYF.

The gene calls are TRBV3-1 (or the pseudogene TRBV3-2) and TRBJ1-5; 10 bases map to TRBD1. The germline gives CDR1 LGHDT, CDR2 YNNKEL (reference sequence). V was clipped by 6 bases and J by 2 bases; unmatched bases: 4. This CDR3 spans 15 amino acids. CDR3 amino acids: CASSQGTGGNQPQHF. The CDR3 DNA reads TGTGCCAGCAGTCAGGGGACAGGGGGCAATCAGCCCCAGCATTTT.

The V and J genes are TRBV19 and TRBJ1-5, with 10 bases aligning to TRBD1. Trimming at V came to 5 bases and at J to 6 bases, leaving 1 base not matched to a gene. Looked up from germline, CDR1 is LNHDA and CDR2 is SQIVND (reference sequence). The CDR3 sequence is 13 residues long. The CDR3 region is CASSRDRGQPQHF. In nucleotides, the CDR3 is TGTGCCAGTAGTCGGGACAGGGGTCAGCCCCAGCATTTT.

The chain uses TRBV7-2 and TRBJ1-1; maybe TRBD1 (5 bases). The V gene lost 5 bases and the J gene lost 0 bases, with 13 bases spanning the gap. This CDR3 comprises 15 residues. The germline V gene has CDR1 SGHTA and CDR2 FQGNSA. CDR3 in amino acids: CASSPKGIMNTEAFF. The CDR3 DNA reads TGTGCCAGCAGCCCCAAGGGGATCATGAACACTGAAGCTTTCTTT. Variable domain in full (rest from reference TRBV7-2 and TRBJ1-1): GAGVSQSPSNKVTEKGKDVELRCDPISGHTALYWYRQSLGQGLEFLIYFQGNSAPDKSGLPSDRFSAERTGGSVSTLTIQRTQQEDSAVYLCASSPKGIMNTEAFFGQGTRLTVV.

This sequence joins TRBV24-1 and TRBJ2-7; D remains unclear. This CDR3 region has 13 residues. The V gene's germline CDR1 is KGHDR and CDR2 SFDVKD. The chain's CDR3 is CVGSPVPYYEQYF. The CDR3 region has the DNA TGTGTGGGTTCGCCGGTCCCCTACTACGAGCAGTACTTC.